Below, 3 T cell receptor beta chains from the same sample are listed, as sequenced in a study of blood T cell repertoires in COVID-19. Using immunoSEQ multiplex PCR, the repertoire was profiled, and TCRdb retains in-frame clones only, with some absent. The sample carries some 210,000 clones, 89% recorded once. The specimen was peripheral blood. The receptor set was obtained from a woman aged 40 to 50 with acute or convalescent COVID-19.

The chain carries TRBV19 and TRBJ1-1, with TRBD1 matching 7 bases. Germline loops: CDR1 LNHDA, CDR2 SQIVND (reference sequence). The CDR3 loop spans 14 amino acids. V was clipped by 10 bases and J by 1 base; unmatched bases: 9. The DNA of the CDR3 is TGTGCCACTAAAGTCGGACAGGAGAACACTGAAGCTTTCTTT. Translated: CATKVGQENTEAFF.

This clone was seen just once. The chain recombines TRBV19 with TRBJ1-2; possible D gene TRBD1, 6 bases. The V and J ends lost 1 base and 7 bases respectively, with 13 bases between them. Germline CDR1 is LNHDA and CDR2 is SQIVND (reference sequence). The CDR3 runs 14 residues. CDR3 DNA: TGTGCCAGTAGTATAGCAGAGGGGGAAGGTGGCTACACCTTC. As protein: CASSIAEGEGGYTF.

V is TRBV24-1 and J is TRBJ2-3; D gene unclear. This CDR3 has 13 residues. Germline-derived CDR1 and CDR2 are KGHDR and SFDVKD. Deletions cut 5 bases from V and 0 bases from J, with 5 bases between. CDR3 protein: CATSVLSTDTQYF. The CDR3 region has the DNA TGTGCCACCAGTGTCTTAAGCACAGATACGCAGTATTTT.